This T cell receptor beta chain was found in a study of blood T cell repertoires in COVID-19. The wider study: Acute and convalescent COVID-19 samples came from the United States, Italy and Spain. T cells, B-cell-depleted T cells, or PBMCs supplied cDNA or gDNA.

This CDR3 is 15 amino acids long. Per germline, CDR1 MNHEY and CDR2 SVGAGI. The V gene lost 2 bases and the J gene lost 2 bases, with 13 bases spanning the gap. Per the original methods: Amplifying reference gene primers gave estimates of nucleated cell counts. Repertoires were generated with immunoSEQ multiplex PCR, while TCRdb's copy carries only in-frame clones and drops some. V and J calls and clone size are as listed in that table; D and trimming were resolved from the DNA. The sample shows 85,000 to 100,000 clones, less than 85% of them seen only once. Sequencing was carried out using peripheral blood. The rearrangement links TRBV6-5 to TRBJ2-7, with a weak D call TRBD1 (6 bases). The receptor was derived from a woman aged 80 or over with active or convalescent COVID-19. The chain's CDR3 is CASSYVGAGAYEQYF. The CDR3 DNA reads TGTGCCAGCAGTTACGTTGGTGCAGGGGCCTACGAGCAGTACTTC.